Given below is one T cell receptor beta chain in context. Its target antigen remains unknown. Base qualities are not provided; no much larger clone lies one nucleotide away. Donors were healthy HIV-negative adults with no recently reported acute infections or vaccinations. Every donor was a Caucasian adult living in Nashville, Tennessee, USA. CD4+ T cells were enriched through magnetic negative selection, after which naive cells were positively selected on CD45RA and the remaining negative fraction served as the memory subset. Blood was collected by leukapheresis, and PBMCs were isolated by Ficoll-Histopaque density gradient centrifugation and then cryopreserved in liquid nitrogen vapor phase. Purity and quantity of every magnetically sorted T cell population were checked by analytical flow cytometry. Genomic DNA was isolated from every sorted fraction and measured by UV absorbance on a Nanodrop 2000c.

The germline V and J ends show losses of 2 bases and 2 bases respectively, and no gene match explains 5 bases of the junction. For CDR1 and CDR2, the germline V gene lists KGHSH and LQKENI. The CDR3, from cysteine to phenylalanine, totals 15 residues. The retained sequence is limited to the CDR3, 45 bases, with the frame set at the first base. Using the deep immunoSEQ assay, TCR CDR3 regions were amplified from genomic DNA by multiplex PCR. Extracted genomic DNA from each cell subset was spread evenly across all wells of several immunoSEQ 96-well plates, with each plate serving as a replicate. For sorted subsets, each replicate PCR was loaded with 200 ng genomic DNA, equivalent to some 27,000 T cell genomes. Purified libraries were measured with a Qubit 3.0 fluorometer, size-checked on a Bioanalyzer 2100, and measured again with the KAPA Library Quantification kit. Every immunoSEQ 96-well plate was sequenced on a dedicated single-read 150-cycle Illumina NextSeq 550 flow cell. In the paper's pipeline: Because only junctional sequences without quality scores were contained in the immunoSEQ output, filtering matching that applied to full-length reads could not be performed. To assign V/J genes and CDR3, sequences were annotated using PyIR, a Python wrapper for IgBLAST v1.9, with IMGT germline references. Reads with weak V/J assignments (E-value above 1e-6), missing CDR3, stop codons, out-of-frame junctions, or ambiguous translated residues were removed. A V3J clonotype was defined by an identical inferred V gene, J gene, and CDR3 amino acid sequence. The percentage overlap between two repertoires was calculated by dividing the number of shared unique clonotypes by the size of the smaller repertoire. Repertoire richness was assessed with RTK rarefaction, the Chao1 estimator, and Recon v2.1 estimates of unobserved clonotypes. Generation probabilities were computed with OLGA for all TCRbeta clonotypes obtained by the gDNA method from four donors. TCRdb took over this immuneACCESS table, retaining in-frame rearrangements with V and J assigned. Such tables are incomplete; in checked studies, under half of the missing clones stem from an unresolved V gene, and the remainder is unexplained. From that table come the V and J calls and clone size; the DNA was used to work out D and trimming. Across this sample there are 1.4 million or so clones, with 98% seen only once. The ten biggest clones cover 0.3% to 0.45% of the sample.

This sample stems from a study of shared clonotypes between healthy human individuals (dated by TCRdb to 2020 to 2021). In the study overall: The cohort comprised a couple of women and a few men aged 18 to 49 years. The study deeply sequenced blood TCR repertoires of several healthy adults to estimate repertoire size and the extent of clonotype sharing between individuals. For each donor, three plates each were used for CD4 naive and CD4 memory, two plates were used for CD8 naive, and one plate was used for CD8 memory. Libraries were prepared and TCR repertoires were sequenced by different laboratories using diverse techniques, in order to increase sequencing depth and limit assay-specific biases. Between about 0.94 and 8.9 billion PBMCs per donor were obtained by leukapheresis.

Results and caveats for the whole study, not just this receptor: Sharing across four donors was observed for approximately 4.6% of naive CD4, 3% to 3.5% of naive CD8, roughly 2.4% of memory CD4, and approximately 0.41% of memory CD8 clonotypes. Only blood was sampled, and tissue TCR repertoires likely differ from those in blood. Pairwise subsampling led to the expectation that sequencing depth would affect the degree of clonotype sharing among donors. Compared with non-shared clonotypes, clonotypes shared by all four sorted-subset donors had higher generation probabilities. Because the study included a small number of donors, the genetic and exposure-history diversity represented was limited. Naive subsets generally had larger estimated clonotype richness than memory subsets. Even with the large sequencing depth, rarefaction of the sorted-subset datasets indicated that sequencing was incomplete.

The TCR comes from a man aged 25 to 45 in good health. The rearranged chain carries TRBV18 and TRBJ2-7; TRBD1 lines up with 8 middle nucleotides. The sequenced sample was naive CD4+ T cells sorted from blood. In the paper's terms, the cell subset or site label means: CD45RA+ positively selected. The CDR3 corresponds to CASSPTRDRTYEQYF. The sequenced DNA is TGTGCCAGCTCACCAACCCGGGACAGGACCTACGAGCAGTACTTC.